These 12 T cell receptor beta chains originate from one sample sequenced in a study of read filtering for tumor transcriptome and immune sequencing (dated by TCRdb to about 2020). Sequencing was carried out with an Illumina HiSeq 4000. The Immunoverse kit was used to build TCR libraries from roughly 0.4 ug RNA, with molecular barcoded adaptors covering alpha/delta and beta/gamma chains. TCRdb ran its own pipeline on the public reads, namely fastp trimming at Q25 and MiXCR clone calling, and kept in-frame beta chains. Every entry covers one CDR3 protein and lists the most common genes and DNA from its rows. The sample contains approximately 90,000 distinct CDR3 sequences, around a fifth of them found a single time. The leading ten clones occupy 9.5% to 12% of the sample. The sequencing sample was made of a population of CD138-negative cells sorted from bone marrow. The intended sense of this specimen's cell subset or site label: bone marrow mononuclear cells depleted of CD138+ plasma/myeloma cells by negative magnetic selection. These receptors were taken from a donor at least 40 years old with multiple myeloma.

This clonotype was seen a few times. The chain carries TRBV29-1 and TRBJ2-7, with no clear D. Trimming left V 4 bases short and J 0 bases short, with 7 bases between. CDR3 length equals 12 residues. Per the germline V gene, CDR1 is SQVTM and CDR2 is ANQGSEA. The CDR3 coding sequence is TGCAGCGTTGGAGTGGCCTCCTACGAGCAGTACTTC. It codes for CSVGVASYEQYF.

The genes are TRBV28 and TRBJ1-3; D is perhaps TRBD1 (5 bases). The germline CDR1 and CDR2 sequences are MDHEN and SYDVKM. V gave up 1 base and J gave up 11 bases, with 9 bases separating them. The CDR3 runs 12 residues. The CDR3 spells CASSLLRGAIYF. The DNA for the CDR3 is TGTGCCAGCAGTTTATTGAGGGGAGCCATATATTTT.

This clonotype was found many times. This sequence joins TRBV28 and TRBJ2-6; D uncertain. Germline loops: CDR1 MDHEN, CDR2 SYDVKM. Trimming took 4 bases from V and 3 from J, leaving 16 bases between them. The CDR3 sequence is 17 residues long. The CDR3 sequence: CASSSLWRTSGANVLTF. The CDR3 DNA reads TGTGCCAGCAGTTCCCTCTGGCGAACGAGTGGGGCCAACGTCCTGACTTTC.

The CDR3 nucleotides read TGTGCCATGCGGGGGGCCCAAGAGACCCAGTACTTC. This translates into CAMRGAQETQYF. The chain uses TRBV2 and TRBJ2-5, with 8 bases identical to TRBD2. The CDR3 consists of 12 residues. CDR1 is SNHLY, CDR2 FYNNEI, per germline. Trimming took 10 bases from V and 1 from J; bases not matched to a gene: 2.

Details on this clonotype: A read error may explain this, as a much larger clone is one base away. The chain has TRBV24-1 and TRBJ2-2; D is unclear. Germline CDR1 and CDR2: KGHDR and SFDVKD. The CDR3 sequence is 14 residues long. V lost 10 bases and J lost 3, with 14 bases in between. The CDR3 DNA reads TGTGCCACAAAAGAGAACTTTGACACCGGGGAGCTGTTTTTT. Translated, it gives CATKENFDTGELFF.

Concerning this clonotype itself: A read error may be the cause here, since a much bigger clone is one base away. The gene calls are TRBV6-5 and TRBJ2-7; D call uncertain. From germline, CDR1 is MNHEY and CDR2 SVGAGI. CDR3 size: 13 residues. V was trimmed by 3 bases and J by 2 bases, leaving 8 bases between them. The CDR3 nucleotides read TGTGCCAGCAGTTATGCTAACCCCTACGAGCAGTACTTC. It yields the protein CASSYANPYEQYF.

This clonotype has a count of ten or more. V and J are TRBV6-5 and TRBJ2-2; D not certain. Per the germline V gene, CDR1 is MNHEY and CDR2 is SVGAGI. The CDR3 has 17 residues. Trimming took 5 bases from V and 4 from J, leaving 20 bases between them. The CDR3 region is CASSPRLRITGTGELFF. The DNA for the CDR3 is TGTGCCAGCAGTCCAAGATTGAGAATTACGGGCACCGGGGAGCTGTTTTTT.

This clonotype was observed a single time. This clone may be a read error of a much larger clone one base away. This chain joins TRBV10-3 and TRBJ2-3, with a weak D call TRBD1 (6 bases). Germline CDR1 and CDR2: ENHRY and SYGVKD. This CDR3 has 15 amino acids. CDR3 loop: CAISFQGLSTGTQYF. CDR3 nucleotide sequence: TGTGCCATCAGCTTTCAGGGGCTCTCCACAGGTACGCAGTATTTT.

The V call is TRBV14, the J call TRBJ1-1; 7 positions agree with TRBD1. The CDR3 is 15 residues long. The germline CDR1 and CDR2 sequences are SGHDN and FVKESK. The V segment lost 4 bases and the J segment 5 bases; nucleotides outside the gene matches: 10. The CDR3 DNA sequence: TGTGCCAGCAGCCCCCGACAGGGAGGTTTGACTGAAGCTTTCTTT. It codes for CASSPRQGGLTEAFF.

On this clonotype: Since a much larger clone is just one base distant, this may be a read error. The CDR3 is CASCPDRASSYEQYF. CDR3 DNA sequence: TGTGCCAGCTGTCCCGACAGGGCAAGCTCCTACGAGCAGTACTTC. The chain employs TRBV27 and TRBJ2-7; 7 bases map to TRBD1. The CDR3 contains 15 residues. CDR1 is MNHEY, CDR2 SMNVEV, per germline (reference sequence). With V trimmed by 8 bases and J by 0 bases, 10 bases remained unmatched.

This clonotype was seen a handful of times. This chain connects TRBV4-2 to TRBJ1-2; no firm D call. The CDR3 totals 13 residues. V lost 0 bases and J 6 bases, leaving 8 bases between the germline ends. The V gene's germline CDR1 is LGHNA and CDR2 YNFKEQ. The CDR3 coding sequence is TGTGCCAGCAGCCAAGATCTTAGCAATGGCTACACCTTC. Residues: CASSQDLSNGYTF.

V is TRBV5-1 and J is TRBJ1-1; maybe TRBD1 (5 bases). From germline, CDR1 is SGHRS and CDR2 YFSETQ. The V end lost 1 base, the J end lost 3 bases, and 13 bases lay between the germline ends. The CDR3 is 15 amino acids. The CDR3 sequence is CASSLQALGDTEAFF. The CDR3 DNA is TGCGCCAGCAGCTTGCAAGCACTGGGGGACACTGAAGCTTTCTTT.